A single sample gave rise to the 27 T cell receptor beta chains below, sequenced in a study of cytomegalovirus exposure and HLA in healthy donors. Primers: 60 Vbeta forward and 13 Jbeta reverse. The protocol was immunoSEQ multiplex PCR, while the TCRdb copy is restricted to in-frame clones and leaves out a portion. The sample totals approximately 110,000 clones; its top ten clones hold about 0.93%. Material: PBMCs. All receptors come from a young man in good health and CMV-seronegative.

The V and J genes are TRBV28 and TRBJ2-5; 8 bases align to TRBD2. V lost 1 base, J lost 2 bases, and 12 bases stayed unmatched. Germline values: CDR1 MDHEN, CDR2 SYDVKM. The CDR3 covers 18 residues. The CDR3 spells CASSLSPSKTSAQETQYF. The CDR3 DNA follows: TGTGCCAGCAGTTTATCTCCTTCAAAGACTAGCGCTCAAGAGACCCAGTACTTC.

The gene calls are TRBV5-1 and TRBJ2-3, with TRBD2 matching 7 bases. Trimming cost V 0 bases and J 5 bases; bases outside gene matches: 9. CDR1 SGHRS and CDR2 YFSETQ come from the germline V gene. The length of the CDR3 is 16 residues. The DNA of the CDR3 is TGCGCCAGCAGCTTGGCCGCGGCGGGGGAAATAGATACGCAGTATTTT. It codes for CASSLAAAGEIDTQYF.

V and J are TRBV25-1 and TRBJ2-3, with 8 bases identical to TRBD2. The CDR3 totals 17 residues. V dropped 1 base and J dropped 4; count of bases not matched to a gene: 10. Germline V gene lookup returns CDR1 MGHDK and CDR2 SYGVNS. CDR3 loop: CASSELGVSGMADTQYF. In DNA, the CDR3 is TGTGCCAGCAGTGAATTAGGGGTTAGCGGGATGGCAGATACGCAGTATTTT.

J is TRBJ1-2 and V is TRBV12-2; TRBD1, the D gene given by the table, was not confirmed from the DNA. TRBV12-2 is labeled a pseudogene. This CDR3 has 12 residues. CDR3 loop: CASRSNRGGYTF. CDR3 nucleotides: TGTGCAAGTCGCTCGAACAGGGGTGGCTACACCTTC.

The chain is built from TRBV19 and TRBJ1-1; TRBD1 aligns across 8 bases. The CDR3 has 13 amino acids. Germline lookup yields CDR1 LNHDA and CDR2 SQIVND (reference sequence). With V trimmed by 5 bases and J by 11 bases, 10 bases remained unmatched. DNA for the CDR3: TGTGCCAGTAGTCAACCAGTCCGGGACAGGGCTTTCTTT. Its translation is CASSQPVRDRAFF.

The DNA of the CDR3 is TGCGCCAGCAGCTTGCTTTCTAGCGGGGGGTCGAACACCGGGGAGCTGTTTTTT. Its translation: CASSLLSSGGSNTGELFF. The V call is TRBV5-1, the J call TRBJ2-2; 11 bases line up with TRBD2. The length of the CDR3 is 18 residues. Germline CDR1 is SGHRS and CDR2 is YFSETQ. Trimming at V came to 1 base and at J to 0 bases, leaving 5 bases not matched to a gene.

The rearrangement links TRBV19 to TRBJ1-4; 7 bases agree with TRBD1. Germline CDR1 is LNHDA and CDR2 is SQIVND (reference sequence). Trimming at V came to 6 bases and at J to 0 bases, leaving 10 bases not matched to a gene. The CDR3 runs to 17 residues. The CDR3 spells CASSPRQGGATNEKLFF. DNA for the CDR3: TGTGCCAGTAGCCCTAGACAGGGAGGTGCAACTAATGAAAAACTGTTTTTT.

The chain carries TRBV5-1 and TRBJ1-2; 10 bases line up with TRBD1. Germline V lookup: CDR1 SGHRS, CDR2 YFSETQ. With V trimmed by 6 bases and J by 6 bases, 14 bases remained unmatched. This CDR3 region has 16 residues. The CDR3 reads CASTADRGIFLDGYTF. CDR3 nucleotides: TGCGCCAGCACCGCGGACAGGGGGATCTTCTTAGATGGCTACACCTTC.

This chain links TRBV4-2 with TRBJ1-2; the match to TRBD1 covers 10 bases. J gave up 3 bases and V 3 bases, and 7 bases lay outside the gene matches. This CDR3 is 16 amino acids long. In germline, CDR1 is LGHNA, CDR2 YNFKEQ. The CDR3 here is CASSQRGTGAYYGYTF. The CDR3 DNA reads TGTGCCAGCAGCCAGCGAGGGACAGGGGCCTACTATGGCTACACCTTC.

The chain joins TRBV27 to TRBJ1-1; possibly TRBD1 for D (5 bases). Trimming took 2 bases from V and 4 from J, leaving 14 bases between them. Germline-derived CDR1 and CDR2 are MNHEY and SMNVEV (reference sequence). This CDR3 is built from 15 residues. The CDR3: CASSLTTVGSTEAFF. CDR3 nucleotide sequence: TGTGCCAGCAGTTTAACGACAGTGGGAAGCACTGAAGCTTTCTTT.

This chain joins TRBV11-2 and TRBJ2-7, with 7 bases that match TRBD1. V was clipped by 2 bases and J by 4 bases; unmatched bases: 8. This CDR3 region has 15 residues. Germline-derived CDR1 and CDR2 are SGHAT and FQNNGV. In nucleotides, the CDR3 is TGTGCCAGCAGCTTAACCGGGACAGCCGTTTACGAGCAGTACTTC. Translated, it gives CASSLTGTAVYEQYF.

The V and J genes are TRBV27 and TRBJ2-5; a weak D match, TRBD2 (6 bases). The length of the CDR3 is 13 residues. CDR1 MNHEY and CDR2 SMNVEV come from the germline V gene (reference sequence). The ends were cut back, 3 bases at V and 5 bases at J, with 10 bases in the middle. The CDR3 DNA follows: TGTGCCAGCAGTTTCCCCGGAGGGGAGACCCAGTACTTC. This sequence encodes CASSFPGGETQYF.

The rearrangement uses TRBV6-1 and TRBJ1-5, with D tentatively TRBD1 (6 bases). The CDR3 is 16 residues long. The germline V gene has CDR1 MNHNS and CDR2 SASEGT. Trimming removed 4 bases at V and 2 bases at J, with 15 bases between. The CDR3 spells CASSVNRDIRNQPQHF. The DNA of the CDR3 is TGTGCCAGCAGTGTAAACAGGGACATTCGCAATCAGCCCCAGCATTTT.

The chain employs TRBV19 and TRBJ1-1; no definite D call. This CDR3 is built from 15 residues. The ends were cut back, 1 base at V and 0 bases at J, with 9 bases in the middle. Germline-derived CDR1 and CDR2 are LNHDA and SQIVND (reference sequence). For the CDR3, the DNA is TGTGCCAGTAGTATAGGGGCACATATGAACACTGAAGCTTTCTTT. It encodes CASSIGAHMNTEAFF.

This chain joins TRBV5-5 and TRBJ1-6, with 10 positions matching TRBD1. This CDR3 comprises 17 residues. V gave up 4 bases and J gave up 6 bases; unmatched junction bases: 10. The V gene's germline CDR1 is SGHKS and CDR2 YYEKEE (reference sequence). CDR3 residues: CASSIPTTGGFNSPLHF. CDR3 nucleotide sequence: TGTGCCAGCAGCATACCAACGACAGGGGGCTTTAATTCACCCCTCCACTTT.

The chain combines TRBV6-1 with TRBJ1-1, with D maybe TRBD1 (5 bases). V shed 4 bases and J shed 0 bases, with 18 bases lying between them. In germline, CDR1 is MNHNS, CDR2 SASEGT. The CDR3 is 17 residues long. The CDR3 loop is CASSAPGGRSMNTEAFF. For the CDR3, the DNA is TGTGCCAGCAGTGCTCCGGGGGGGAGATCTATGAACACTGAAGCTTTCTTT.

The chain has TRBV10-2 and TRBJ2-1; perhaps TRBD2 as D (5 bases). Germline lookup yields CDR1 WSHSY and CDR2 SAAADI. V was shortened by 2 bases and J by 6 bases, with 8 bases between the two germline ends. The CDR3 has 13 residues. The CDR3 reads CASSEVGLNEQFF. The DNA of the CDR3 is TGCGCCAGCAGTGAGGTCGGACTCAATGAGCAGTTCTTC.

J is TRBJ2-7 and V is TRBV19; 8 nucleotides agree with TRBD1. Germline CDR1 is LNHDA and CDR2 is SQIVND (reference sequence). Losses at the gene ends were 0 bases for V and 1 base for J; bases not matched to a gene: 11. The CDR3 runs to 18 residues. The CDR3 coding sequence is TGTGCCAGTAGTATAGATCCTCGCCGGACAGGGAAATCCTACGAGCAGTACTTC. It is translated as CASSIDPRRTGKSYEQYF. Full variable domain (missing parts from reference TRBV19 and TRBJ2-7): DGGITQSPKYLFRKEGQNVTLSCEQNLNHDAMYWYRQDPGQGLRLIYYSQIVNDFQKGDIAEGYSVSREKKESFPLTVTSAQKNPTAFYLCASSIDPRRTGKSYEQYFGPGTRLTVT.

This sequence joins TRBV27 and TRBJ1-2, with D possibly TRBD1 on 5 matching bases. V dropped 6 bases and J dropped 1 base, with 12 bases sitting between them. The CDR3 is made up of 14 amino acids. Looked up from germline, CDR1 is MNHEY and CDR2 is SMNVEV (reference sequence). The CDR3 region is CASSRDSLNYGYTF. The CDR3, as DNA: TGTGCCAGCAGCCGAGACAGCCTTAACTATGGCTACACCTTC.

In nucleotides, the CDR3 is TGTGCCAGCACCAAAACGCCAGGGTTAGAGACCCAGTACTTC. Protein product: CASTKTPGLETQYF. This chain joins TRBV6-1 and TRBJ2-5, with D possibly matching TRBD1 (5 bases). This CDR3 contains 14 residues. V was trimmed by 7 bases and J by 4 bases, leaving 16 bases between them. The V gene's germline CDR1 is MNHNS and CDR2 SASEGT.

The gene calls are TRBV7-9 and TRBJ1-2, with D maybe TRBD1 (6 bases). The CDR3 length is 17 residues. Trimming cost V 3 bases and J 2 bases, with 19 bases left between them. Germline CDR1 SEHNR, CDR2 FQNEAQ (reference sequence). The CDR3 coding sequence is TGTGCCAGCAGCTTGTATCTAAGGACAGCGGAAAACTATGGCTACACCTTC. Its protein is CASSLYLRTAENYGYTF.

The rearrangement links TRBV12-5 to TRBJ1-2, with TRBD1 as a possible D gene (5 bases). Germline loops: CDR1 LGHNT, CDR2 FRNRAP. Trimming took off 1 base at V and 0 bases at J, with 9 bases between the two ends. The CDR3 loop spans 15 amino acids. In DNA form, the CDR3 reads TGTGCTAGTGGTTTGGGACAGATACCTAACTATGGCTACACCTTC. Protein product: CASGLGQIPNYGYTF. Based on the CDR3 plus reference TRBV12-5 and TRBJ1-2, the full variable domain is DARVTQTPRHKVTEMGQEVTMRCQPILGHNTVFWYRQTMMQGLELLAYFRNRAPLDDSGMPKDRFSAEMPDATLATLKIQPSEPRDSAVYFCASGLGQIPNYGYTFGSGTRLTVV.

The chain links TRBV10-3 to TRBJ2-5; 7 nucleotides line up with TRBD1. The germline V gene encodes CDR1 ENHRY and CDR2 SYGVKD. After removal of 2 bases from V and 0 bases from J, the junction contained 0 bases not matched to a gene. The CDR3 totals 14 residues. CDR3 sequence: CAISETGDQETQYF. The CDR3 DNA sequence: TGTGCCATCAGTGAGACAGGGGACCAAGAGACCCAGTACTTC.

The J gene is TRBJ2-3, the V gene TRBV18; D is uncertain. The germline CDR1 and CDR2 sequences are KGHSH and LQKENI. Trimming pared 10 bases from V and 0 bases from J, leaving 20 bases between. The CDR3 contains 16 residues. CDR3 loop: CATLPTTIPSTDTQYF. In DNA, the CDR3 is TGTGCCACCCTACCAACTACGATTCCTAGCACAGATACGCAGTATTTT.

The V and J genes are TRBV6-1 and TRBJ2-5; 10 nucleotides match TRBD1. Germline CDR1 and CDR2: MNHNS and SASEGT. V lost 3 bases and J lost 3; bases outside the gene matches: 4. This CDR3 comprises 15 residues. The DNA for the CDR3 is TGTGCCAGCAGTGATCCGGGACAGGGGAAAGAGACCCAGTACTTC. Translated, it gives CASSDPGQGKETQYF.

The V gene is TRBV27, the J gene TRBJ2-2; 7 nucleotides match TRBD1. This CDR3 region has 16 residues. V lost 3 bases to trimming and J lost 7 bases; unmatched junction nucleotides: 11. The germline V gene has CDR1 MNHEY and CDR2 SMNVEV (reference sequence). The DNA for the CDR3 is TGTGCCAGCAGTTTCGCGGCAGGGGGTGTTAGCGGGGAGCTGTTTTTT. The encoded protein is CASSFAAGGVSGELFF.

The chain combines TRBV6-1 with TRBJ2-5; a possible D gene is TRBD2 (5 bases). V shed 10 bases and J shed 5 bases, with 20 bases lying between them. There are 14 residues in the CDR3. Germline CDR1 MNHNS, CDR2 SASEGT. CDR3: CATSRLAMVETQYF. CDR3 DNA sequence: TGTGCCACGTCACGTTTAGCGATGGTGGAGACCCAGTACTTC.